These T cell receptor beta chains were read from a single sample in a study of control samples from healthy donors and cancer patients. The table came from immunoSEQ multiplex PCR; TCRdb's copy has only in-frame clones and leaves some out. The sample gives around 190,000 clones, 90% of which show up once; approximately 1.5% is in the top ten. The specimen was blood. The receptors originated from a woman aged 50 to 65 in good health. CDR3s include the opening cysteine and the closing phenylalanine or tryptophan. D genes are given only for firm matches. Part of the rows lack a size; the others show once, few, many or a class for expanded clones.

DNA | CDR3 | size | V | D | J
TGTGCCAGCAGCTTAGGATCGGGAGGGCGTGTCACCGGGGAGCTGTTTTTT | CASSLGSGGRVTGELFF | - | TRBV11-3 | TRBD2 | TRBJ2-2
TGTGCCAGCACCGCCCGGGGGAACACTGAAGCTTTCTTT | CASTARGNTEAFF | many | TRBV12-3/TRBV12-4 | - | TRBJ1-1
TGTGCCAGCAGCGTGCAGGGCCTTGGCTCCTACAATGAGCAGTTCTTC | CASSVQGLGSYNEQFF | - | TRBV9 | - | TRBJ2-1
TGTGCCAGCAGTATAGGAAGGGGATGGGAAAAACTGTTTTTT | CASSIGRGWEKLFF | - | TRBV2 | - | TRBJ1-4
TGTGCCAGCAGCTTGGGACACGGACCCTATGGCTACACCTTC | CASSLGHGPYGYTF | - | TRBV7-8 | - | TRBJ1-2
TGTGCCTGGTCAAAGGGCATTACCCTCGGTGGCTACACCTTC | CAWSKGITLGGYTF | - | TRBV30 | - | TRBJ1-2
TGTGCCAGCAGCTTAACCACCCACGAGCAGTACTTC | CASSLTTHEQYF | - | TRBV5-6 | - | TRBJ2-7
TGTGCCAGCCAAATGACTAGCGCCTCCTACGAGCAGTACTTC | CASQMTSASYEQYF | - | TRBV6-5 | TRBD2 | TRBJ2-7
TGTGCCAGCAGCTACTGGACAGGGGGCGCCGGGGGGAATTCACCCCTCCACTTT | CASSYWTGGAGGNSPLHF | - | TRBV5-6 | TRBD1 | TRBJ1-6
TGTGCCAGTAGTATGCACAGTACGAATCAGCCCCAGCATTTT | CASSMHSTNQPQHF | once | TRBV19 | - | TRBJ1-5
TGTGCCAGCAGCGTGTATGAGGTGGCAGCGAACACTGAAGCTTTCTTT | CASSVYEVAANTEAFF | - | TRBV9 | - | TRBJ1-1
TGTGCCAGCAGCGTAGGCAGGGGAGGGTACTACGAGCAGTACTTC | CASSVGRGGYYEQYF | - | TRBV9 | - | TRBJ2-7
TGCGCCAGCAGCTTGTTAGCGGAGGAAGGAGAGACCCAGTACTTC | CASSLLAEEGETQYF | - | TRBV5-1 | - | TRBJ2-5
TGTGCCATCAGTGAGTCGAATTCACCCCTCCACTTT | CAISESNSPLHF | - | TRBV10-3 | - | TRBJ1-6
TGCAGCTCCTTATCGACTGAAGCTTTCTTT | CSSLSTEAFF | - | TRBV29-1 | - | TRBJ1-1
TGTGCCGCTACAATGAGGACGGGGACCCAGTACTTC | CAATMRTGTQYF | - | TRBV28 | - | TRBJ2-5